This T cell receptor beta chain comes out of a study of prognosis after radiotherapy for stage I lung cancer. On the study more broadly: Every patient with non-small cell lung cancer was judged medically inoperable. Therapy that ran concurrently with stereotactic body radiotherapy was given to no patient.

Multiplex PCR in two rounds served to amplify TCR beta CDR3 from genomic DNA. Amplification in first-round PCR relied on primers specific to each TRBV and TRBJ gene. The second round of PCR employed universal primers. From the multiplex PCR reads, TCRdb called clonotypes with MiXCR, one entry per CDR3 protein. The sample has about 12,000 distinct CDR3 sequences; 50% to 65% are singletons. Relative to its sample, this clonotype is medium-sized. No antigen is known for it. V dropped 4 bases and J dropped 0; count of bases not matched to a gene: 11. This CDR3 comprises 18 residues. Germline lookup yields CDR1 DFQATT and CDR2 SNEGSKA (reference sequence). Study-wide results and caveats: The study found that unique TCR clone counts fell after stereotactic body radiation therapy, median around 10,000 versus 6,900.

The sequence was collected from a donor over 45 with non-small cell lung cancer. The chain couples TRBV20-1 to TRBJ2-1; 11 bases align to TRBD2. Sample: PBMCs, taken before or after stereotactic body radiation therapy (not recorded which). This CDR3 is CSANFDSGRASSYNEQFF. In nucleotides, the CDR3 is TGCAGTGCTAATTTTGATAGCGGGAGGGCGAGCTCCTACAATGAGCAGTTCTTC.